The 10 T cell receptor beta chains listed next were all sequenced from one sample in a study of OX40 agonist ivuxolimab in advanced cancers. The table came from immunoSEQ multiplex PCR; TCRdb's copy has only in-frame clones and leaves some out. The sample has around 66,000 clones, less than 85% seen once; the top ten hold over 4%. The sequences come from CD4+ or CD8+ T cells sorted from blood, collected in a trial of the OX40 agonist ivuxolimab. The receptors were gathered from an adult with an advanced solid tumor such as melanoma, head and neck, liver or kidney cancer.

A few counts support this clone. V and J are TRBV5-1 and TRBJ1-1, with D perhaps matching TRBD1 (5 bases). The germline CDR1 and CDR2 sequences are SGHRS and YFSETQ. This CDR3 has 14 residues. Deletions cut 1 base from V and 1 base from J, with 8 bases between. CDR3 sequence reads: CASSLTGQNTEAFF. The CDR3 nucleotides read TGCGCCAGCAGCTTGACAGGTCAGAACACTGAAGCTTTCTTT. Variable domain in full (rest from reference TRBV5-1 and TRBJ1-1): KAGVTQTPRYLIKTRGQQVTLSCSPISGHRSVSWYQQTPGQGLQFLFEYFSETQRNKGNFPGRFSGRQFSNSRSEMNVSTLELGDSALYLCASSLTGQNTEAFFGQGTRLTVV.

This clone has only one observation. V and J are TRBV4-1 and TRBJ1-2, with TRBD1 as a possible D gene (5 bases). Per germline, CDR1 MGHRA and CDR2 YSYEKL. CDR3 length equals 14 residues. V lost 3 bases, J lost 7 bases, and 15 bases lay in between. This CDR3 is CASSHLTYRSGYTF. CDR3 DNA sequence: TGCGCCAGCAGCCATCTCACGTACAGGAGTGGCTACACCTTC.

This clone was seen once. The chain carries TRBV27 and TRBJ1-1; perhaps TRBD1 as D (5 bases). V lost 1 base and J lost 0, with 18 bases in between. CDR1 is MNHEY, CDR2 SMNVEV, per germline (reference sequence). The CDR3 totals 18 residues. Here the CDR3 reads CASSLWGGGGDLNTEAFF. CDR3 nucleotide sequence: TGTGCCAGCAGTTTATGGGGCGGCGGGGGGGACCTGAACACTGAAGCTTTCTTT.

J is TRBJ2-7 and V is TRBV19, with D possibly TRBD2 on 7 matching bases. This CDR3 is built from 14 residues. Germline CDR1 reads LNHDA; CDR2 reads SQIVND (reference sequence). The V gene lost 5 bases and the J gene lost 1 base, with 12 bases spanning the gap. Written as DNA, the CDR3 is TGTGCCAGTAGTTCTAGGGGGGGGTCCTACGAGCAGTACTTC. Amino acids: CASSSRGGSYEQYF.

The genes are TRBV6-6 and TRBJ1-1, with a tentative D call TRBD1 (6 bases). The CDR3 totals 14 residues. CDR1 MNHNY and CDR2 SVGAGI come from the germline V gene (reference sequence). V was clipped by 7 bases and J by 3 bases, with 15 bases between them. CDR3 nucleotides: TGTGCCAGCACTCAGAACAGGGCGGACACTGAAGCTTTCTTT. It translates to CASTQNRADTEAFF.

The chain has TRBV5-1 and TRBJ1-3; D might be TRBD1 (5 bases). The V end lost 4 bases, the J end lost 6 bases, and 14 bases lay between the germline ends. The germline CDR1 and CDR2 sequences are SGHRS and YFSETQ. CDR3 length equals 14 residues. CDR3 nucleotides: TGCGCCAGCAGCGATCGGGACGTAAAAAACACCATATATTTT. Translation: CASSDRDVKNTIYF.

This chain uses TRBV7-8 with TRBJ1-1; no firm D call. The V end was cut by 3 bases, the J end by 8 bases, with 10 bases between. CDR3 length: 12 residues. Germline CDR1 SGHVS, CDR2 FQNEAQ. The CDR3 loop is CASSFAMAEAFF. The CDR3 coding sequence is TGTGCCAGCAGCTTCGCGATGGCCGAAGCTTTCTTT.

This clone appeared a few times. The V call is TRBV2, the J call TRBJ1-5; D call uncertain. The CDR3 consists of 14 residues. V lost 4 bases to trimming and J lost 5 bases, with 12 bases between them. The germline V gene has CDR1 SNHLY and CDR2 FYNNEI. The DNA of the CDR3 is TGTGCCAGCAGTGCAACCTACCTCGATCAGCCCCAGCATTTT. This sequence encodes CASSATYLDQPQHF.

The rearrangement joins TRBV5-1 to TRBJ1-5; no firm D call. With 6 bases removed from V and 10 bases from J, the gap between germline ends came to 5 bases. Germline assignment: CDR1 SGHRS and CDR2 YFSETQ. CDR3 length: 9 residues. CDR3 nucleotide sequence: TGCGCCAGCAACGAACCCCAGCATTTT. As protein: CASNEPQHF.

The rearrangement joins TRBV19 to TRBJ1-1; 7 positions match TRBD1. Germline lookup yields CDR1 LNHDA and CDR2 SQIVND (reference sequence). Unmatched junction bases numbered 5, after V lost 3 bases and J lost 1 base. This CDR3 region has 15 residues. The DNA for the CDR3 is TGTGCCAGTAGTATTCAGGGACAGAGGAACACTGAAGCTTTCTTT. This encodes CASSIQGQRNTEAFF.